The 30 T cell receptor beta chains given below trace back to one sample, sequenced in a study of T cell repertoires in cytomegalovirus infection. TCRdb re-called the reads through MiXCR, storing one row per CDR3 protein. This sample carries roughly 500,000 distinct CDR3 sequences, more than 15% of them seen once, and the ten largest clones take 20% to 30%. Sequenced material: CD8+ T cells from PBMCs. The receptors originated from a human donor in good health (CMV status not recorded). Some clones in this sample may be carry-over from other donors' samples.

This clonotype was counted between two and nine times. The J gene is TRBJ1-4, the V gene TRBV19, with a possible D match to TRBD1 (6 bases). Trimming removed 0 bases at V and 7 bases at J, with 15 bases between. CDR1 and CDR2 from the germline V gene are LNHDA and SQIVND (reference sequence). CDR3 length: 16 residues. The DNA for the CDR3 is TGTGCCAGTAGTATAGATCGCGAGGGGGAGTCTGAAAAACTGTTTTTT. This gives the protein CASSIDREGESEKLFF.

In its sample, this clonotype was seen a few times. CDR3 sequence (DNA): TGTGCCAGCAGTGAATCGGGACAGAACGACTATGGCTACACCTTC. This encodes CASSESGQNDYGYTF. The V gene is TRBV25-1, the J gene TRBJ1-2, with 7 bases identical to TRBD1. The CDR3 is 15 amino acids. V shed 1 base and J 3 bases; nucleotides not matched to a gene: 5. Germline loops: CDR1 MGHDK, CDR2 SYGVNS.

V is TRBV6-1 and J is TRBJ2-7; D tentatively reads TRBD1 or TRBD2 (5 bases each). Germline lookup yields CDR1 MNHNS and CDR2 SASEGT. V was pared by 7 bases and J by 1 base, with 11 bases between. This CDR3 has 13 amino acids. The CDR3, as DNA: TGTGCCAGCAACGGGGCGGAGTCCTACGAGCAGTACTTC. This encodes CASNGAESYEQYF.

This chain connects TRBV14 to TRBJ1-2; TRBD1 might be the D (5 bases). This CDR3 has 15 amino acids. Looked up from germline, CDR1 is SGHDN and CDR2 is FVKESK. V lost 1 base and J lost 5, with 14 bases in between. The CDR3 spells CASSQVRGPYYGYTF. Written as DNA, the CDR3 is TGTGCCAGCAGCCAAGTAAGGGGCCCCTATTATGGCTACACCTTC.

This chain links TRBV7-9 with TRBJ1-4, with D hard to call. The germline gives CDR1 SEHNR, CDR2 FQNEAQ (reference sequence). The ends were cut back, 2 bases at V and 7 bases at J, with 11 bases in the middle. The CDR3 covers 14 residues. CDR3 in DNA: TGTGCCAGCAGCTTATTCGAGGCAGGTGAAAAACTGTTTTTT. Translation: CASSLFEAGEKLFF.

This chain uses TRBV28 with TRBJ1-5, with no clear D. Trimming took 6 bases from V and 0 from J, leaving 12 bases between them. Germline V gives CDR1 MDHEN, CDR2 SYDVKM. The CDR3 loop spans 15 amino acids. CDR3 amino acids: CASRITVNSNQPQHF. CDR3 bases: TGTGCCAGCAGGATAACAGTAAATAGCAATCAGCCCCAGCATTTT.

In its sample, this clonotype was seen many times. The V call is TRBV6-1, the J call TRBJ2-2; D gene uncertain. Trimming removed 1 base from V and 7 bases from J, with 7 bases in between. Germline V gives CDR1 MNHNS, CDR2 SASEGT. There are 13 residues in the CDR3. This chain's CDR3 is CASSEVGSGELFF. Here the CDR3 DNA reads TGTGCCAGCAGTGAAGTGGGAAGCGGGGAGCTGTTTTTT.

J is TRBJ2-1 and V is TRBV9, with D perhaps TRBD2 (5 bases). CDR3 length: 16 residues. The germline V and J ends were trimmed by 0 bases and 7 bases, with 17 bases remaining between them. The germline CDR1 and CDR2 sequences are SGDLS and YYNGEE. CDR3 nucleotide sequence: TGTGCCAGCAGCGTAGTCGGGGTTACAGCGAGGAATGAGCAGTTCTTC. It encodes CASSVVGVTARNEQFF.

This clonotype was observed at least ten times. Written as DNA, the CDR3 is TGTGCCAGCAGCTTCGGGTCTGCACCGGTCGGTTACGAGCAGTACTTC. This translates into CASSFGSAPVGYEQYF. V and J are TRBV7-9 and TRBJ2-7, with D unclear. Trimming left V 3 bases short and J 4 bases short, with 19 bases between. The germline CDR1 and CDR2 sequences are SEHNR and FQNEAQ (reference sequence). The CDR3 sequence is 16 residues long.

This clonotype was counted a few times. The rearrangement joins TRBV28 to TRBJ1-4; D is ambiguous. The V end lost 6 bases, the J end lost 5 bases, and 10 bases lay between the germline ends. CDR3 length: 13 amino acids. The germline V gene encodes CDR1 MDHEN and CDR2 SYDVKM. This CDR3 is CASSRRRNEKLFF. Written as DNA, the CDR3 is TGTGCCAGCAGCCGCCGAAGGAATGAAAAACTGTTTTTT. The entire variable domain, with the rest obtained from reference TRBV28 and TRBJ1-4, is as follows: DVKVTQSSRYLVKRTGEKVFLECVQDMDHENMFWYRQDPGLGLRLIYFSYDVKMKEKGDIPEGYSVSREKKERFSLILESASTNQTSMYLCASSRRRNEKLFFGSGTQLSVL.

This clonotype came up many times. V is TRBV7-9 and J is TRBJ2-7; TRBD1 matches 8 bases. This CDR3 contains 13 residues. The germline gives CDR1 SEHNR, CDR2 FQNEAQ (reference sequence). V was clipped by 5 bases and J by 5 bases; unmatched bases: 5. In DNA form, the CDR3 reads TGTGCCAGCAGCCCCCCAGGGGGCAACGAGCAGTACTTC. This gives the protein CASSPPGGNEQYF.

This clonotype showed up just a few times. This chain uses TRBV7-9 with TRBJ1-4; D is undetermined. The CDR3 is 16 residues long. V lost 5 bases to trimming and J lost 4 bases, with 17 bases between them. Per the germline V gene, CDR1 is SEHNR and CDR2 is FQNEAQ (reference sequence). The CDR3 is CASSPPRPALNEKLFF. CDR3 in DNA: TGTGCCAGCAGCCCCCCCCGGCCGGCCCTTAATGAAAAACTGTTTTTT.

This clonotype was seen a handful of times. The gene calls are TRBV29-1 and TRBJ2-3, with 7 bases fitting TRBD1. V was clipped by 3 bases and J by 1 base; unmatched bases: 7. This CDR3 region has 15 residues. Germline assignment: CDR1 SQVTM and CDR2 ANQGSEA. The CDR3 coding sequence is TGCAGCGTTGACCGACAGGGCTCACGCACAGATACGCAGTATTTT. Translated: CSVDRQGSRTDTQYF.

This clonotype was seen many times. The J gene is TRBJ2-1, the V gene TRBV24-1; D is undetermined. V lost 3 bases and J lost 8, with 16 bases in between. CDR3 size: 15 residues. CDR1 and CDR2 (germline): KGHDR, SFDVKD. CDR3 loop: CATSDDRLGQYEQFF. CDR3 sequence (DNA): TGTGCCACCAGTGATGACCGGTTGGGTCAATATGAGCAGTTCTTC.

The J gene is TRBJ2-7, the V gene TRBV20-1, with 7 positions matching TRBD2. Trimming at V came to 0 bases and at J to 0 bases, leaving 5 bases not matched to a gene. The germline V gene has CDR1 DFQATT and CDR2 SNEGSKA (reference sequence). The CDR3 has 15 amino acids. DNA for the CDR3: TGCAGTGCTAGAGATATCCAGCGGGACTCCTACGAGCAGTACTTC. This codes for CSARDIQRDSYEQYF.

The sample holds many counts of this clonotype. This sequence joins TRBV14 and TRBJ2-6; D is uncertain. CDR1 is SGHDN and CDR2 is FVKESK in the germline V gene. This CDR3 is 16 amino acids long. Trimming left V 1 base short and J 1 base short, with 8 bases between. The CDR3 loop is CASSQVYVSGANVLTF. CDR3 bases: TGTGCCAGCAGCCAAGTGTATGTGTCTGGGGCCAACGTCCTGACTTTC.

Details on this clonotype: The CDR3 carries no conserved terminal phenylalanine or tryptophan, so it likely arises from a read error. The J gene is TRBJ1-2, the V gene TRBV15; D call uncertain. Germline V lookup: CDR1 LNHNV, CDR2 YYDKDF (reference sequence). The CDR3 totals 14 residues. Trimming shortened V by 1 base and J by 6 bases, and 12 bases separated the two germline ends. CDR3 in DNA: TGTGCCACCAGCAGAGCATCGGCAGGAGATGGCTACACCTTA. It translates to CATSRASAGDGYTL.

The chain recombines TRBV27 with TRBJ2-3; D unclear. This CDR3 contains 13 residues. Germline V gene sequence: CDR1 MNHEY, CDR2 SMNVEV (reference sequence). V lost 8 bases and J 0 bases, leaving 9 bases between the germline ends. CDR3 protein: CASGSDSTDTQYF. CDR3 DNA: TGTGCCAGCGGTTCGGACAGCACAGATACGCAGTATTTT.

V usage is TRBV9 and J usage is TRBJ2-7, with TRBD1 matching over 9 bases. The germline V gene encodes CDR1 SGDLS and CDR2 YYNGEE. J gave up 5 bases and V 0 bases, and 12 bases lay outside the gene matches. CDR3 length: 17 residues. In DNA, the CDR3 is TGTGCCAGCAGCGTAGAGTCGGAAGGGACAGGGCTCCACGAGCAGTACTTC. It specifies CASSVESEGTGLHEQYF.

The chain combines TRBV19 with TRBJ2-1, with 11 bases matching TRBD2. This CDR3 has 19 amino acids. The germline gives CDR1 LNHDA, CDR2 SQIVND (reference sequence). V trimming: 6 bases; J trimming: 1 base; junction bases outside the gene matches: 14. This CDR3 reads CASRSLPGLAETSYNEQFF. The CDR3 coding sequence is TGTGCCAGTAGGAGTTTGCCGGGACTAGCGGAAACTTCCTACAATGAGCAGTTCTTC.

There are many counts of this clonotype. V usage is TRBV12-3 or TRBV12-4 and J usage is TRBJ2-3, with 8 bases identical to TRBD2. This CDR3 region has 16 residues. V dropped 4 bases and J dropped 6; count of bases not matched to a gene: 12. The CDR3 DNA sequence: TGTGCCAGCAGTTCCCCTATGCGTGTAGCGGGGGATACGCAGTATTTT. This encodes CASSSPMRVAGDTQYF.

In its sample, this clonotype was seen a few times. The genes are TRBV2 and TRBJ1-5; TRBD1 matches at 11 bases. CDR3 length: 16 amino acids. The V gene's germline CDR1 is SNHLY and CDR2 FYNNEI. Trimming at V came to 6 bases and at J to 1 base, leaving 5 bases not matched to a gene. The DNA for the CDR3 is TGTGCCAGCAGGGGACAGGGGGTCGTAAGCAATCAGCCCCAGCATTTT. Protein: CASRGQGVVSNQPQHF.

This clonotype appeared many times. The chain uses TRBV19 and TRBJ1-4; 10 positions match TRBD1. Unmatched junction bases numbered 14, after V lost 6 bases and J lost 7 bases. The CDR3 is 17 residues long. Germline V lookup: CDR1 LNHDA, CDR2 SQIVND (reference sequence). DNA for the CDR3: TGTGCCAGTAGACCAACGGGACAGGGGATGGTCGTTGAAAAACTGTTTTTT. It is translated as CASRPTGQGMVVEKLFF.

This clonotype was seen only a few times. The chain joins TRBV7-9 to TRBJ2-1; 14 positions agree with TRBD2. Germline CDR1 is SEHNR and CDR2 is FQNEAQ (reference sequence). J gave up 0 bases and V 6 bases, and 10 bases lay outside the gene matches. This CDR3 is 19 amino acids long. The CDR3 loop is CASRPNRLAGGSSYNEQFF. The CDR3 coding sequence is TGTGCCAGCAGACCAAACCGACTAGCGGGGGGGAGCTCCTACAATGAGCAGTTCTTC.

This clonotype has at least ten counts. V is TRBV27 and J is TRBJ1-1; D remains unclear. This CDR3 is built from 13 residues. Trimming stripped 4 bases from V and 1 base from J, with 7 bases between. The germline V gene has CDR1 MNHEY and CDR2 SMNVEV (reference sequence). The CDR3 protein is CASSSSPNTEAFF. The CDR3 region has the DNA TGTGCCAGCAGTTCTTCCCCGAACACTGAAGCTTTCTTT.

This clonotype was picked up many times. The chain uses TRBV7-9 and TRBJ1-1; D gene uncertain. This CDR3 is built from 13 residues. Germline V lookup: CDR1 SEHNR, CDR2 FQNEAQ (reference sequence). Between the trimmed V and J ends, which lost 11 bases and 2 bases, there was a span of 15 bases. The CDR3 nucleotides read TGTGCCGGACGGGGAGGGCTAAACACTGAAGCTTTCTTT. As protein: CAGRGGLNTEAFF.

This chain links TRBV27 with TRBJ1-5; D is uncertain. V was shortened by 5 bases and J by 7 bases, with 9 bases between the two germline ends. The CDR3 has 12 residues. Germline CDR1 and CDR2: MNHEY and SMNVEV (reference sequence). This CDR3 reads CASSRVGQPQHF. CDR3 sequence (DNA): TGTGCCAGCAGTAGGGTTGGCCAGCCCCAGCATTTT.

Regarding this clonotype: A much larger clone sits a single nucleotide away, making a read error possible. The chain joins TRBV28 to TRBJ2-7, with 7 bases fitting TRBD1. In germline, CDR1 is MDHEN, CDR2 SYDVKM. CDR3 length: 15 amino acids. CDR3: CSSSPRTGLTSEQYF. The CDR3 region has the DNA TGTTCCAGCAGTCCCCGGACAGGTTTAACCTCCGAGCAGTACTTC.

The V call is TRBV2, the J call TRBJ1-1; D remains unclear. The V gene's germline CDR1 is SNHLY and CDR2 FYNNEI. CDR3 length: 11 amino acids. In DNA, the CDR3 is TGTGGTGTCCGGGTGAACACTGAAGCTTTCTTT. Its translation: CGVRVNTEAFF.

This clonotype was observed a few times. J is TRBJ2-1 and V is TRBV5-4; D uncertain. Germline CDR1 reads SGHNT; CDR2 reads YYREEE (reference sequence). Deletions cut 0 bases from V and 10 bases from J, with 5 bases between. The CDR3 loop spans 11 amino acids. CDR3: CASSLAEEQFF. DNA of the CDR3: TGTGCCAGCAGCTTGGCCGAGGAGCAGTTCTTC.